What follows are 6 T cell receptor beta chains derived from one specimen sequenced in a study of shared clonotypes between healthy human individuals. Libraries were prepared by immunoSEQ multiplex PCR; TCRdb keeps only in-frame clonotypes and omits some of them. The sample consists of millions of clones, over 85% of them appearing once. The sequencing sample was made of naive CD4+ T cells sorted from blood. The subset is: CD45RA+ positively selected. The receptors shown here come from a man between 18 and 29 years old in good health.

The chain couples TRBV5-6 to TRBJ2-7; no clear D gene. The CDR3 length is 14 residues. V lost 3 bases, J lost 3 bases, and 13 bases lay in between. CDR1 is SGHDT and CDR2 is YYEEEE in the germline V gene. CDR3 sequence: CASSSYDTYYEQYF. In DNA form, the CDR3 reads TGTGCCAGCAGCTCTTATGATACCTACTACGAGCAGTACTTC.

This chain connects TRBV5-1 to TRBJ2-7, with D uncertain. Per the germline V gene, CDR1 is SGHRS and CDR2 is YFSETQ. The CDR3 spans 13 residues. V gave up 3 bases and J gave up 2 bases, with 9 bases separating them. As DNA, the CDR3 is TGCGCCAGCAGCTCCGCCCTTACCTACGAGCAGTACTTC. It codes for CASSSALTYEQYF.

The V gene is TRBV4-3, the J gene TRBJ2-3; 8 bases map to TRBD1. Per the germline V gene, CDR1 is LGHNA and CDR2 is YSLEER. The CDR3 contains 22 residues. Trimming cost V 0 bases and J 1 base; bases outside gene matches: 21. CDR3 protein: CASSQDKVSADRVVGGTDTQYF. CDR3 coding DNA: TGCGCCAGCAGCCAAGATAAAGTCTCCGCGGACAGGGTCGTTGGAGGCACAGATACGCAGTATTTT.

The V and J genes are TRBV4-3 and TRBJ2-7; weak D call: TRBD1 (6 bases). V was trimmed by 4 bases and J by 3 bases, leaving 16 bases between them. There are 15 residues in the CDR3. Germline V gives CDR1 LGHNA, CDR2 YSLEER. CDR3 sequence: CASSRILGQSYEQYF. The CDR3 nucleotides are TGCGCCAGCAGCCGCATCCTTGGACAGAGCTACGAGCAGTACTTC.

The chain combines TRBV30 with TRBJ1-2; TRBD1 matches at 9 bases. Losses at the gene ends were 2 bases for V and 6 bases for J; bases not matched to a gene: 10. This CDR3 spans 15 amino acids. In germline, CDR1 is GTSNPN, CDR2 SVGIG (reference sequence). CDR3 residues: CAWSRMGQGRDGYTF. The CDR3 nucleotides are TGTGCCTGGAGTCGGATGGGACAGGGACGCGATGGCTACACCTTC.

The chain has TRBV28 and TRBJ2-7, with D unclear. The CDR3 spans 11 residues. The V end lost 6 bases, the J end lost 2 bases, and 5 bases lay between the germline ends. CDR1 is MDHEN, CDR2 SYDVKM, per germline. The CDR3 bases are TGTGCCAGCAGCATGCCCTACGAGCAGTACTTC. This gives the protein CASSMPYEQYF.